This T cell receptor beta chain was captured by sequencing in a study of blood T cell repertoires in COVID-19. Libraries were prepared by immunoSEQ multiplex PCR; TCRdb keeps only in-frame clonotypes and omits some of them. The table includes 650,000 to 800,000 clones, 70% to 90% detected once. Trimming removed 4 bases at V and 2 bases at J, with 17 bases between. The CDR3 is 16 amino acids. Germline V gene lookup returns CDR1 ENHRY and CDR2 SYGVKD. The chain couples TRBV10-3 to TRBJ1-2, with a weak D call TRBD1 (6 bases). Sequenced material: peripheral blood. The receptor comes from a woman aged 18 to 35 with acute or convalescent COVID-19. The CDR3 bases are TGTGCCATCAGTGGGGACAACAGGGCGGGCAACTATGGCTACACCTTC. As protein: CAISGDNRAGNYGYTF.